Shown below are 11 T cell receptor beta chains from a single sample sequenced in a study of T cell clonality in common variable immunodeficiency. These receptors lack a known antigen. Whole-study results and caveats: Common variable immunodeficiency TCR beta sequences reportedly had fewer deletions and N-nucleotide insertions.

Sequencing used immunoSEQ multiplex PCR; TCRdb keeps in-frame clones, though not all of them. The sample yields some 34,000 clones, without any singletons. Sequencing input: peripheral blood mononuclear cells. These receptor sequences come from a human donor with common variable immunodeficiency.

The table lists this clone with many counts. Read sequence stops 3 residues before the CDR3 end, and the germline J gene provides the missing end. This sequence joins TRBV5-5 and TRBJ2-5, with 8 bases lining up with TRBD1. Germline trimming cut 2 bases from V and 4 bases from J; bases unmatched to any gene: 4. The CDR3 contains 14 residues. CDR1 and CDR2 (germline): SGHKS, YYEKEE (reference sequence). CDR3 DNA (partial): TGTGCCAGCAGCTTTCAGGGGGCTCGAGAGACC. Residues: CASSFQGARET. The full-length CDR3 reads as CASSFQGARETQYF.

A remark on this clone: The read is 3 residues too short to cover the CDR3 end, so that end is filled in from the germline J gene. The chain employs TRBV19 and TRBJ2-6, with TRBD1 identical over 8 bases. J was trimmed by 0 bases and V by 6 bases; bases with no gene match: 7. Germline assignment: CDR1 LNHDA and CDR2 SQIVND (reference sequence). The CDR3 is 17 amino acids. The DNA read from the CDR3 is TGTGCCAGTAGAAGGAGCACAGGGGGCTCTGGGGCCAACGTC. It specifies CASRRSTGGSGANV. The complete CDR3 protein is CASRRSTGGSGANVLTF. The full variable domain, with the rest looked up from reference TRBV19 and TRBJ2-6, is DGGITQSPKYLFRKEGQNVTLSCEQNLNHDAMYWYRQDPGQGLRLIYYSQIVNDFQKGDIAEGYSVSREKKESFPLTVTSAQKNPTAFYLCASRRSTGGSGANVLTFGAGSRLTVL.

Ten or more counts support this clone. The missing CDR3 end, 3 residues past where the read stops, is filled in from the germline J gene. V and J are TRBV11-3 and TRBJ2-2, with a weak D call TRBD1 (6 bases). The length of the CDR3 is 14 residues. Germline V gene data show CDR1 as SGHNT and CDR2 as YENEEA. V was cut by 4 bases and J by 1 base, with 7 bases left in between. CDR3 DNA, as far as it was read: TGTGCCAGCAGCTGGGGACAGAACACCGGGGAG. Protein sequence: CASSWGQNTGE. The CDR3 as a whole reads CASSWGQNTGELFF.

To note about this clone: The sequence runs out 3 residues before the end of the CDR3; the remainder is reconstructed from the germline J gene. The genes are TRBV19 and TRBJ2-3; D may be TRBD1 (6 bases). The CDR3 extends over 16 amino acids. The V and J ends lost 7 bases and 0 bases respectively, with 17 bases between them. Germline V gives CDR1 LNHDA, CDR2 SQIVND (reference sequence). Partial CDR3 DNA: TGTGCCAGTACGCCCCTAAGGACAGCTAGCACAGATACG. Translating it yields CASTPLRTASTDT. The entire CDR3 protein is CASTPLRTASTDTQYF. Full variable domain (remainder filled in from reference TRBV19 and TRBJ2-3): DGGITQSPKYLFRKEGQNVTLSCEQNLNHDAMYWYRQDPGQGLRLIYYSQIVNDFQKGDIAEGYSVSREKKESFPLTVTSAQKNPTAFYLCASTPLRTASTDTQYFGPGTRLTVL.

At least ten counts were recorded for this clone. The observed sequence ends 3 residues before the CDR3 terminus, with the missing tail filled in from the germline J gene. The chain combines TRBV7-2 with TRBJ1-4, with 7 positions matching TRBD1. The germline CDR1 and CDR2 sequences are SGHTA and FQGNSA. J lost 10 bases, V lost 5 bases, and 7 bases had no gene match. The CDR3 runs to 13 residues. Here the CDR3 reads CASSRKQGRKLFF. The sequenced CDR3 bases are TGTGCCAGCAGCCGAAAACAGGGGAGAAAA. The complete variable domain, with remaining parts taken from reference TRBV7-2 and TRBJ1-4, reads GAGVSQSPSNKVTEKGKDVELRCDPISGHTALYWYRQSLGQGLEFLIYFQGNSAPDKSGLPSDRFSAERTGGSVSTLTIQRTQQEDSAVYLCASSRKQGRKLFFGSGTQLSVL.

This clone has a count of ten or more. The read finishes 3 residues shy of the CDR3 end, and the germline J gene is used to complete it. This chain joins TRBV7-9 and TRBJ2-7; 7 nucleotides align to TRBD1. CDR3 length: 13 residues. Trimming cost V 5 bases and J 2 bases; bases outside gene matches: 3. Germline V gene data show CDR1 as SEHNR and CDR2 as FQNEAQ (reference sequence). The CDR3 here is CASSKQGTYEQYF. The sequenced part of the CDR3 DNA is TGTGCCAGCAGCAAACAGGGGACCTACGAG.

This clone occurred many times. The read ends 3 residues early relative to the CDR3; the germline J gene fills the gap. The chain has TRBV7-2 and TRBJ2-7, with D maybe TRBD2 (6 bases). The CDR3 covers 13 residues. Trimming removed 5 bases from V and 0 bases from J, with 8 bases in between. The germline V gene has CDR1 SGHTA and CDR2 FQGNSA. The CDR3 loop is CASSGDFSYEQYF. CDR3 DNA (partial): TGTGCCAGCAGCGGGGACTTCTCCTACGAG.

This clone was seen repeatedly, ten times or more. Sequencing ends 3 residues short of the CDR3 end; the germline J gene provides the rest. The rearrangement uses TRBV7-3 and TRBJ1-2; 9 bases match TRBD1. CDR1 and CDR2 (germline): SGHTA, FQGTGA. The CDR3 sequence is 15 residues long. CDR3 bases read: TGTGCCAGCAGCCACGGGGACAGGGTTGTCGGGGGC. The encoded protein is CASSHGDRVVGG. The CDR3 in full is CASSHGDRVVGGYTF.

This clone was seen repeatedly, ten times or more. The germline gene is not matched at one end of the junction; a read error may be the cause. The read comes to an end 3 residues before the CDR3 does, leaving the germline J gene to fill in the end. The rearrangement uses TRBV4-2 and TRBJ2-2; the match to TRBD2 covers 8 bases. CDR3 length: 16 amino acids. From germline, CDR1 is LGHNA and CDR2 YNFKEQ. CDR3 DNA, as far as it was read: TGCGCCAGCAGCCATACCGAGAGCGGGGGCACCGGGGAG. This translates into CASSHTESGGTGE. The whole CDR3 sequence reads CASSHTESGGTGELFF.

A few counts support this clone. With the read ending 3 residues before the CDR3 end, the germline J gene is used to fill in that end. The V gene is TRBV18, the J gene TRBJ2-2, with 9 bases that match TRBD2. Germline V lookup: CDR1 KGHSH, CDR2 LQKENI. V shed 1 base, J shed 6 bases, and the junction held 6 bases outside the gene matches. This CDR3 is built from 16 residues. CDR3 DNA, as far as it was read: TGTGCCAGCTCACCACGGTCTAGCGGGATAGCCGGGGAG. Protein product: CASSPRSSGIAGE. The complete CDR3 sequence is CASSPRSSGIAGELFF.

This clone was recorded at least ten times. The read halts 3 residues ahead of the CDR3 end, with the missing end drawn from the germline J gene. The V and J genes are TRBV18 and TRBJ2-3; TRBD2 matches 7 bases. The CDR3 contains 15 residues. V shed 3 bases, J shed 3 bases, and the junction held 6 bases outside the gene matches. From germline, CDR1 is KGHSH and CDR2 LQKENI. The covered CDR3 bases are TGTGCCAGCTCACCGAAGACTAGCAAAACAGATACG. It encodes CASSPKTSKTDT. The full CDR3 reads CASSPKTSKTDTQYF. The full variable domain, rest sourced from reference TRBV18 and TRBJ2-3, is NAGVMQNPRHLVRRRGQEARLRCSPMKGHSHVYWYRQLPEEGLKFMVYLQKENIIDESGMPKERFSAEFPKEGPSILRIQQVVRGDSAAYFCASSPKTSKTDTQYFGPGTRLTVL.